Presented here are 27 T cell receptor beta chains from one specimen sequenced in a study of blood T cell repertoires in COVID-19. The data were produced by immunoSEQ multiplex PCR, yet TCRdb's version contains in-frame clones alone and is incomplete. The table shows some 200,000 clones, with roughly nine tenths occurring only once. Material: peripheral blood. These receptors originate from a woman in her 70s with acute or convalescent COVID-19.

Of note for this clone: The germline gene is not matched at one end of the junction; a read error may be the cause. The J gene is TRBJ1-1, the V gene TRBV3-1 (or the pseudogene TRBV3-2); the D gene is possibly TRBD1 (5 bases). Germline-derived CDR1 and CDR2 are LGHDT and YNNKEL (reference sequence). The CDR3 contains 12 residues. The CDR3 DNA reads as TGTGCCAGCAGCCAACGGGGGAATGAAACTTTCTTT. Translated: CASSQRGNETFF.

V usage is TRBV7-9 and J usage is TRBJ1-6; the D gene is possibly TRBD1 (6 bases). CDR3 length: 14 residues. The ends were cut back, 6 bases at V and 5 bases at J, with 11 bases in the middle. Germline assignment: CDR1 SEHNR and CDR2 FQNEAQ (reference sequence). This chain's CDR3 is CASSWTADNSPLHF. The CDR3 coding sequence is TGTGCCAGCAGTTGGACAGCAGATAATTCACCCCTCCACTTT.

This clone has just one count. The CDR3 reads CASSSGRGGQGRNEQFF. For the CDR3, the DNA is TGTGCCAGCAGTAGCGGCCGAGGGGGACAGGGAAGGAATGAGCAGTTCTTC. The chain is built from TRBV27 and TRBJ2-1, with 9 bases identical to TRBD1. There are 17 residues in the CDR3. The germline CDR1 and CDR2 sequences are MNHEY and SMNVEV (reference sequence). Trimming removed 5 bases from V and 7 bases from J; junction bases left unmatched: 15.

J is TRBJ1-1 and V is TRBV3-1 (or the pseudogene TRBV3-2); 7 bases are a match to TRBD1. Germline V gene data show CDR1 as LGHDT and CDR2 as YNNKEL (reference sequence). J was trimmed by 2 bases and V by 4 bases; bases with no gene match: 7. This CDR3 comprises 15 residues. The chain's CDR3 is CASSLRGDRNTEAFF. CDR3 DNA sequence: TGTGCCAGCAGCCTCAGGGGGGATCGAAACACTGAAGCTTTCTTT.

CDR3 protein: CASSSGWRIEYEQYF. As DNA, the CDR3 is TGTGCCAGCAGCTCCGGCTGGCGGATCGAATACGAGCAGTACTTC. The chain combines TRBV11-2 with TRBJ2-7; D gene unclear. Germline CDR1 reads SGHAT; CDR2 reads FQNNGV. The ends were cut back, 4 bases at V and 4 bases at J, with 17 bases in the middle. CDR3 length equals 15 residues.

The chain couples TRBV7-8 to TRBJ1-5; 7 bases are a match to TRBD1. Germline loops: CDR1 SGHVS, CDR2 FQNEAQ. V dropped 1 base and J dropped 7; count of bases not matched to a gene: 4. The CDR3 covers 14 residues. CDR3 in amino acids: CASSLVRGNQPQHF. Written as DNA, the CDR3 is TGTGCCAGCAGCTTAGTCAGGGGGAACCAGCCCCAGCATTTT.

Only a few counts were recorded for this clone. The chain has TRBV3-1 (or the pseudogene TRBV3-2) and TRBJ2-1; TRBD2 aligns across 9 bases. Germline CDR1 is LGHDT and CDR2 is YNNKEL (reference sequence). Germline trimming cut 0 bases from V and 7 bases from J; bases unmatched to any gene: 10. The CDR3 spans 17 residues. CDR3 sequence: CASSQDWAGGPRNEQFF. The CDR3 region has the DNA TGTGCCAGCAGCCAAGATTGGGCGGGAGGGCCGAGAAATGAGCAGTTCTTC.

This clone was seen more than once but under ten times. The gene calls are TRBV2 and TRBJ1-4; a weak D match, TRBD1 (6 bases). Trimming left V 8 bases short and J 5 bases short, with 18 bases between. The length of the CDR3 is 15 residues. From germline, CDR1 is SNHLY and CDR2 FYNNEI. The CDR3 coding sequence is TGTGCCAGCCAGACAGCACCAGGGGCCAATGAAAAACTGTTTTTT. This sequence encodes CASQTAPGANEKLFF.

The rearrangement uses TRBV20-1 and TRBJ1-2; 7 bases align to TRBD1. This CDR3 contains 14 residues. The junction had 9 bases not matched to a gene; V was cut back by 3 bases and J by 5 bases. CDR1 is DFQATT, CDR2 SNEGSKA, per germline (reference sequence). The CDR3 bases are TGCAGTGCTAGTGGGCAGGGGGTTTGGTATGGCTACACCTTC. Its translation is CSASGQGVWYGYTF.

As concerns this clone: Compared with germline, one end of the junction differs, possibly owing to a read error. The chain has TRBV20-1 and TRBJ2-7; 9 bases agree with TRBD1. Germline values: CDR1 DFQATT, CDR2 SNEGSKA (reference sequence). This CDR3 region has 13 residues. CDR3 nucleotide sequence: TGCAGTGCTAGTCAAACCCCGGGACAGGGCGCGGGATTC. Its protein product is CSASQTPGQGAGF.

This clone appeared a single time. The J gene is TRBJ2-2, the V gene TRBV6-4; 10 bases are a match to TRBD2. This CDR3 is 16 amino acids long. Germline CDR1 and CDR2: MRHNA and SNTAGT. V shed 5 bases and J 6 bases; nucleotides not matched to a gene: 9. For the CDR3, the DNA is TGTGCCAGCAGTAACCTAGCGGGAGTAGCAGCCGGGGAGCTGTTTTTT. Its translation is CASSNLAGVAAGELFF.

The chain joins TRBV5-1 to TRBJ2-3; D uncertain. The V end was cut by 0 bases, the J end by 6 bases, with 14 bases between. Germline CDR1 SGHRS, CDR2 YFSETQ. This CDR3 contains 15 residues. This chain's CDR3 is CASSLVGLGRDTQYF. DNA for the CDR3: TGCGCCAGCAGCTTGGTGGGCCTGGGCAGGGATACGCAGTATTTT. Full variable domain (remainder filled in from reference TRBV5-1 and TRBJ2-3): KAGVTQTPRYLIKTRGQQVTLSCSPISGHRSVSWYQQTPGQGLQFLFEYFSETQRNKGNFPGRFSGRQFSNSRSEMNVSTLELGDSALYLCASSLVGLGRDTQYFGPGTRLTVL.

Turning to this clone: This sample includes further DNA sequences coding for the same CDR3. The genes are TRBV7-2 and TRBJ1-2; D remains unclear. Germline V CDR1 and CDR2: SGHTA, FQGNSA. This CDR3 spans 11 amino acids. Trimming stripped 4 bases from V and 5 bases from J, with 5 bases between. This chain's CDR3 is CASSSLYGYTF. The CDR3 coding sequence is TGTGCCAGCAGCTCACTTTATGGCTACACCTTC. The full variable domain, completed using reference TRBV7-2 and TRBJ1-2, is GAGVSQSPSNKVTEKGKDVELRCDPISGHTALYWYRQSLGQGLEFLIYFQGNSAPDKSGLPSDRFSAERTGGSVSTLTIQRTQQEDSAVYLCASSSLYGYTFGSGTRLTVV.

The V gene is TRBV7-2, the J gene TRBJ2-5; D is possibly TRBD2 (7 bases). Germline V gene sequence: CDR1 SGHTA, CDR2 FQGNSA. V gave up 2 bases and J gave up 2 bases, with 15 bases separating them. The length of the CDR3 is 16 residues. The CDR3 loop reads CASSLSAGRGQETQYF. The CDR3 DNA follows: TGTGCCAGCAGCTTATCGGCTGGGAGGGGGCAAGAGACCCAGTACTTC.

The chain couples TRBV4-3 to TRBJ1-4; TRBD1 is a possible D gene (5 bases). The V gene's germline CDR1 is LGHNA and CDR2 YSLEER. The CDR3 has 15 residues. Trimming took off 1 base at V and 2 bases at J, with 8 bases between the two ends. The chain's CDR3 is CASSQGGGTNEKLFF. The CDR3 coding sequence is TGCGCCAGCAGCCAAGGGGGGGGGACTAATGAAAAACTGTTTTTT.

CDR3 bases: TGCGCCAGCAGTGAGTCCCTTAGCGGCAATGAGCAGTTCTTC. It translates to CASSESLSGNEQFF. V usage is TRBV10-1 and J usage is TRBJ2-1; TRBD2 might be the D (6 bases). In germline, CDR1 is WNHNN, CDR2 SYGVQD (reference sequence). V was shortened by 0 bases and J by 6 bases, with 9 bases between the two germline ends. CDR3 length equals 14 residues.

The chain has TRBV4-1 and TRBJ1-4; 9 bases line up with TRBD1. This CDR3 region has 19 residues. The ends lost 0 bases at V and 1 base at J; junction bases unmatched: 9. Germline V lookup: CDR1 MGHRA, CDR2 YSYEKL. The CDR3, as DNA: TGCGCCAGCAGCCAAGATTCCCGGGACAGGGTAGGAACTAATGAAAAACTGTTTTTT. Translating gives CASSQDSRDRVGTNEKLFF.

Only one count was recorded for this clone. The genes are TRBV7-9 and TRBJ2-7; TRBD2 matches 8 bases. Germline V gene sequence: CDR1 SEHNR, CDR2 FQNEAQ (reference sequence). The CDR3 consists of 14 residues. Germline trimming cut 6 bases from V and 4 bases from J; bases unmatched to any gene: 8. CDR3 in DNA: TGTGCCAGCAGTAAAGCCGGGACTAGTTACGAGCAGTACTTC. Protein product: CASSKAGTSYEQYF.

This rearrangement joins TRBV3-1 (or the pseudogene TRBV3-2) to TRBJ1-2, with a tentative D call TRBD1 (5 bases). Germline lookup yields CDR1 LGHDT and CDR2 YNNKEL (reference sequence). Trimming pared 4 bases from V and 6 bases from J, leaving 15 bases between. CDR3 size: 14 residues. The CDR3 spells CASSRGGGRDGYTF. CDR3 coding DNA: TGTGCCAGCAGCCGTGGGGGGGGAAGGGATGGCTACACCTTC.

J is TRBJ1-3 and V is TRBV9; 7 bases fit TRBD1. V trimming: 3 bases; J trimming: 4 bases; junction bases outside the gene matches: 10. The V gene's germline CDR1 is SGDLS and CDR2 YYNGEE. The CDR3 loop spans 16 amino acids. CDR3 residues: CASSARQGFSGNTIYF. CDR3 DNA sequence: TGTGCCAGCAGCGCCCGACAGGGATTTTCCGGAAACACCATATATTTT.

The rearrangement links TRBV9 to TRBJ2-4; TRBD1 might be the D (5 bases). The V and J ends lost 3 bases and 0 bases respectively, with 16 bases between them. CDR1 SGDLS and CDR2 YYNGEE come from the germline V gene. CDR3 length: 17 amino acids. The DNA for the CDR3 is TGTGCCAGCAGCGAGGGGTGGGCAGACCTAGCCAAAAACATTCAGTACTTC. Amino acid sequence: CASSEGWADLAKNIQYF.

The chain recombines TRBV12-3 or TRBV12-4 with TRBJ1-2; D uncertain. V shed 6 bases and J shed 5 bases, with 10 bases lying between them. This CDR3 region has 12 residues. The CDR3 DNA reads as TGTGCCAGCAGCCCGACGGGTTATGGCTACACCTTC. Protein product: CASSPTGYGYTF.

The chain is built from TRBV4-1 and TRBJ1-1; D gene uncertain. Trimming shortened V by 2 bases and J by 4 bases, and 11 bases separated the two germline ends. The CDR3 is made up of 14 amino acids. Looked up from germline, CDR1 is MGHRA and CDR2 is YSYEKL. The CDR3 protein is CASSQLWAGTEAFF. Written as DNA, the CDR3 is TGCGCCAGCAGCCAACTTTGGGCTGGCACTGAAGCTTTCTTT.

This chain joins TRBV2 and TRBJ2-2; D possibly corresponds to TRBD2 (6 bases). V shed 8 bases and J shed 1 base, with 8 bases lying between them. Per the germline V gene, CDR1 is SNHLY and CDR2 is FYNNEI. The CDR3 has 13 residues. CDR3 protein: CASGRGNTGELFF. The CDR3 nucleotides are TGTGCCAGCGGGCGGGGGAACACCGGGGAGCTGTTTTTT.

The chain joins TRBV11-3 to TRBJ2-7; the D gene is possibly TRBD1 (6 bases). The germline V gene has CDR1 SGHNT and CDR2 YENEEA. This CDR3 is 12 amino acids long. The germline V and J ends were trimmed by 5 bases and 5 bases, with 10 bases remaining between them. The CDR3 nucleotides are TGTGCCAGCAGCCAGGGGTCGCACGAGCAGTACTTC. Protein product: CASSQGSHEQYF.

The table lists this clone with a count of one. The genes are TRBV7-9 and TRBJ1-5, with 7 bases that match TRBD1. Germline-derived CDR1 and CDR2 are SEHNR and FQNEAQ (reference sequence). Unmatched junction bases numbered 11, after V lost 5 bases and J lost 7 bases. There are 15 residues in the CDR3. CDR3 sequence (DNA): TGTGCCAGCAGCCCCGGGACAGCGGGTTACCAGCCCCAGCATTTT. The encoded protein is CASSPGTAGYQPQHF.

This chain links TRBV18 with TRBJ2-5; tentative D call: TRBD1 (6 bases). Trimming took off 3 bases at V and 4 bases at J, with 12 bases between the two ends. The CDR3 is 14 amino acids. Per germline, CDR1 KGHSH and CDR2 LQKENI. CDR3 sequence reads: CASSPIQGSETQYF. CDR3 coding DNA: TGTGCCAGCTCACCGATCCAGGGGTCAGAGACCCAGTACTTC.